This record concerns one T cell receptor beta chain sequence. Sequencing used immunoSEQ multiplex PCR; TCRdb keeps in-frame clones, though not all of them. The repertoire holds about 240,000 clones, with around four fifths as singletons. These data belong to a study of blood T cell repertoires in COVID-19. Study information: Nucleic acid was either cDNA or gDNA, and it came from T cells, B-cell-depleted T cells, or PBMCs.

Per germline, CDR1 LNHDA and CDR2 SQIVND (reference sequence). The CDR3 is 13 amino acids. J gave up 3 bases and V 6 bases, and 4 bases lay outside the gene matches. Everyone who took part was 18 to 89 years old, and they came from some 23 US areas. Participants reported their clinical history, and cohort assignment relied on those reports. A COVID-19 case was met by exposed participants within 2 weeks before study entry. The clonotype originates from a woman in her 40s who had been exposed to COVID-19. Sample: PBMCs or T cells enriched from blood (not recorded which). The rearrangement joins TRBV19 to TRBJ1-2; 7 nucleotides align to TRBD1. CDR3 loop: CASRPGTDYGYTF. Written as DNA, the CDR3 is TGTGCCAGTAGGCCCGGGACAGACTATGGCTACACCTTC.